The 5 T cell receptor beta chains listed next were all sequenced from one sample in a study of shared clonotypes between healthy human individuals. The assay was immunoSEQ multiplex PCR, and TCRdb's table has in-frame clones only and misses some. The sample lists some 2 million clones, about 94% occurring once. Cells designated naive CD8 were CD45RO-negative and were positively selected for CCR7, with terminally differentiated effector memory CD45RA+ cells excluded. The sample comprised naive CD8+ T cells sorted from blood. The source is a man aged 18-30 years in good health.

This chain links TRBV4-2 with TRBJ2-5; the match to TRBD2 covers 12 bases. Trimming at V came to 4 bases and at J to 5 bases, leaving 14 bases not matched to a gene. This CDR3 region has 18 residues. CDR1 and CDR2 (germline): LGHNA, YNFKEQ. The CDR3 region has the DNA TGTGCCAGCAGCCGCGACCCCGATACTAGCGGGGGGTTGGAGACCCAGTACTTC. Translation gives CASSRDPDTSGGLETQYF.

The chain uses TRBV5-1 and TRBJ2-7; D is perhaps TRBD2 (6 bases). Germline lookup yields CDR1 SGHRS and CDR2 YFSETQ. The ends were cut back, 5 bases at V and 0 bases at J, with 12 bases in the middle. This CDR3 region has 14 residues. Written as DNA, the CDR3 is TGCGCCAGCAGTCAGGAGGGCGACTCCTACGAGCAGTACTTC. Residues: CASSQEGDSYEQYF.

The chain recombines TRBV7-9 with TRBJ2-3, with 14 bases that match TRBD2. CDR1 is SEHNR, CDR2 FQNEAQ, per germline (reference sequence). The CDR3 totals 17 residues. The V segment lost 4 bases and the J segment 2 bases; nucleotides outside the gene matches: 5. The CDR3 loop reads CASSSGLAGENTDTQYF. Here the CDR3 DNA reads TGTGCCAGCAGCTCGGGACTAGCGGGAGAGAACACAGATACGCAGTATTTT.

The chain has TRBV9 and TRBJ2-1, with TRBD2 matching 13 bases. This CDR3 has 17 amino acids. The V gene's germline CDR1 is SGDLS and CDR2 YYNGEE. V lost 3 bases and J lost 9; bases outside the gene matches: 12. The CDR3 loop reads CASSANLLAGGPGEQFF. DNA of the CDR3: TGTGCCAGCAGCGCAAACTTACTAGCGGGAGGGCCAGGTGAGCAGTTCTTC. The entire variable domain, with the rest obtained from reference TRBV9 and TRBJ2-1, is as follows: DSGVTQTPKHLITATGQRVTLRCSPRSGDLSVYWYQQSLDQGLQFLIQYYNGEERAKGNILERFSAQQFPDLHSELNLSSLELGDSALYFCASSANLLAGGPGEQFFGPGTRLTVL.

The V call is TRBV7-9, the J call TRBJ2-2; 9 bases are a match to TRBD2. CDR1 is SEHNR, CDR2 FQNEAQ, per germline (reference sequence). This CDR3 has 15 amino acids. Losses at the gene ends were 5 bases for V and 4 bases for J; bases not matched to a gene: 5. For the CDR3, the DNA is TGTGCCAGCAGCCTCCAGCGGGAGGTCACCGGGGAGCTGTTTTTT. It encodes CASSLQREVTGELFF.